The clone carrying this T cell receptor beta chain was found a few times. Some clones are missing from TCRdb's copy, which holds only in-frame ones; the method was immunoSEQ multiplex PCR. The sample yields hundreds of thousands of clones, over 65% seen once. These data come from a study of shared clonotypes between healthy human individuals. The sample consisted of PBMCs. The sequence derives from a woman in her thirties or forties in good health. Some clones in this sample may be carry-over from other donors' samples.

The CDR3 loop is CASSHFGVPLAEAFF. The CDR3 DNA sequence: TGTGCCAGCAGCCACTTCGGAGTCCCTCTTGCGGAAGCTTTCTTT. The chain carries TRBV7-8 and TRBJ1-1, with D uncertain. The V end lost 5 bases, the J end lost 8 bases, and 21 bases lay between the germline ends. Germline assignment: CDR1 SGHVS and CDR2 FQNEAQ. This CDR3 contains 15 residues.